This TCR beta chain was recovered during a study of post-analysis software for immune sequencing data. Study in general: In terms of disease course, relapsing-remitting, secondary progressive and progressive-relapsing multiple sclerosis were included. General study points: TRBV5-6, TRBV5-1 and TRBV20-1 belonged to a set of about five TRBV segments that were more frequent in patients than controls.

Per the germline V gene, CDR1 is DFQATT and CDR2 is SNEGSKA (reference sequence). CDR3 length equals 15 residues. Trimming removed 0 bases from V and 7 bases from J, with 18 bases in between. Unique molecular identifiers were present in the TCR beta cDNA libraries. One entry per CDR3 protein, called by TCRdb with MiXCR from the PCR reads. The sample carries roughly 870,000 distinct CDR3 sequences, 53% recorded once. This clonotype is a singleton in its sample. Its cognate antigen is unknown. The source is a girl aged 10-17 years with multiple sclerosis. Sequencing was done on a sample of blood. The chain recombines TRBV20-1 with TRBJ2-5, with D perhaps matching TRBD2 (6 bases). The CDR3 sequence: CSARDPTGDLGTQYF. For the CDR3, the DNA is TGCAGTGCTAGAGATCCTACTGGGGACTTAGGGACCCAGTACTTC.